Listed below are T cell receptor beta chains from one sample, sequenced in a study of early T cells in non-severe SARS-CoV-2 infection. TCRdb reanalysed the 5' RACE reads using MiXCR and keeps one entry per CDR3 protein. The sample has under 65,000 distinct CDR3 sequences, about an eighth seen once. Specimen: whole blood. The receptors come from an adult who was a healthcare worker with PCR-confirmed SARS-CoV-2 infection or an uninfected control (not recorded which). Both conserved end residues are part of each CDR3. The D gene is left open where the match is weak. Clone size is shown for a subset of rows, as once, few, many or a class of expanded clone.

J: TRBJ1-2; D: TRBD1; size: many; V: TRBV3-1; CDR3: CASSSGQNYGYTF; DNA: TGTGCCAGCAGCTCGGGACAGAACTATGGCTACACCTTC
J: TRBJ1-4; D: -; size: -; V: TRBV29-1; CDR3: CSVEPVEKLFF; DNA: TGCAGCGTTGAACCAGTCGAAAAACTGTTTTTT
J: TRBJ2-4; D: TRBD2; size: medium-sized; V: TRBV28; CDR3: CASSPISGGYIKNIQYF; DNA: TGTGCCAGCAGTCCAATTAGCGGGGGGTATATCAAAAACATTCAGTACTTC
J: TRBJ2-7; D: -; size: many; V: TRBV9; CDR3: CASSPKGGSYEQYF; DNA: TGTGCCAGCAGCCCTAAGGGGGGTAGCTACGAGCAGTACTTC
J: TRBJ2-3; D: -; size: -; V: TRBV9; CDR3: CASSEGRGFSTDTQYF; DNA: TGTGCCAGCAGCGAAGGGAGAGGGTTTAGCACAGATACGCAGTATTTT
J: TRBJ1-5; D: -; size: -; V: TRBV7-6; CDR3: CASSLDPNSNQPQHF; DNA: TGTGCCAGCAGCTTAGACCCGAATAGCAATCAGCCCCAGCATTTT
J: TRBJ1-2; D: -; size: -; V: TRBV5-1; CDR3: CASSLGESGYTF; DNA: TGCGCCAGCAGCTTGGGAGAGTCTGGCTACACCTTC
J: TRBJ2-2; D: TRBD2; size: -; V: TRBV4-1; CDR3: CASSWERGATGELFF; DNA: TGCGCCAGCAGCTGGGAGCGGGGGGCGACCGGGGAGCTGTTTTTT
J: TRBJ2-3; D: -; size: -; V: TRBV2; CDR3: CASSLQLSTDTQYF; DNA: TGTGCCAGCAGTCTACAGCTGAGCACAGATACGCAGTATTTT
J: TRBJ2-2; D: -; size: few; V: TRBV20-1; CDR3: CSAQDGTNTGELFF; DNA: TGCAGTGCTCAGGACGGTACGAACACCGGGGAGCTGTTTTTT
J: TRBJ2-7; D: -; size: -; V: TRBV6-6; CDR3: CASSYPGGHSTEQYF; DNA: TGTGCCAGCAGTTACCCCGGGGGGCATTCGACCGAGCAGTACTTC
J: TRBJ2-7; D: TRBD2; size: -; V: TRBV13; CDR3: CASSTTSGRVNYEQYF; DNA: TGTGCCAGCAGCACCACTAGCGGGAGGGTAAACTACGAGCAGTACTTC
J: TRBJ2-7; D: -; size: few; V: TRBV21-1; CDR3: CASTSTRWNSEQYF; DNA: TGTGCCAGCACTTCGACTAGATGGAACTCCGAGCAGTACTTC
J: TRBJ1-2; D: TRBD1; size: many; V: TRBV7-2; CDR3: CASSTGTGTAYGYTF; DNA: TGTGCCAGCAGCACTGGGACAGGGACGGCCTATGGCTACACCTTC
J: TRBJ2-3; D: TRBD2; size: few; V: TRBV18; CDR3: CASSPMTSGADTQYF; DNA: TGTGCCAGCTCACCAATGACTAGCGGAGCAGATACGCAGTATTTT
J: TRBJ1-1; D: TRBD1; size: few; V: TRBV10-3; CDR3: CAITDRVNTEAFF; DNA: TGTGCCATCACCGACAGGGTGAACACTGAAGCTTTCTTT
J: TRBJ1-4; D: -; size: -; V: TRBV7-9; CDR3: CASSLAGRTNEKLFF; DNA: TGTGCCAGCAGCTTAGCAGGCAGAACTAATGAAAAACTGTTTTTT
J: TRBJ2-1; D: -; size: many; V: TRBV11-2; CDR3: CASSLQWTEYNEQFF; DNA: TGTGCCAGCAGCTTACAATGGACGGAGTACAATGAGCAGTTCTTC
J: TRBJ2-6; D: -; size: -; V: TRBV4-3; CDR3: CASSQDIGANVLTF; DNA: TGCGCCAGCAGCCAAGATATTGGGGCCAACGTCCTGACTTTC
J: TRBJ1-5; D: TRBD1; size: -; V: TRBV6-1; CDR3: CASKGGQNNQPQHF; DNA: TGTGCCAGCAAAGGGGGACAGAACAATCAGCCCCAGCATTTT
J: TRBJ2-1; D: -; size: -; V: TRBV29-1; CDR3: CSVDTASSYNEQFF; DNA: TGCAGCGTTGATACGGCTAGCTCCTACAATGAGCAGTTCTTC
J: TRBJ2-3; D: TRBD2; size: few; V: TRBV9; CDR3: CASSGAGVSTDTQYF; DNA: TGTGCCAGCAGCGGAGCGGGGGTTAGCACAGATACGCAGTATTTT
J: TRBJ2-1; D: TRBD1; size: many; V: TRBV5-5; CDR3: CASSLRDRFYNEQFF; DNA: TGTGCCAGCAGCCTCCGGGACAGGTTCTACAATGAGCAGTTCTTC
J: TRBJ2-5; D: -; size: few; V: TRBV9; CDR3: CASSVGAAQETQYF; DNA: TGTGCCAGCAGCGTAGGTGCAGCCCAAGAGACCCAGTACTTC